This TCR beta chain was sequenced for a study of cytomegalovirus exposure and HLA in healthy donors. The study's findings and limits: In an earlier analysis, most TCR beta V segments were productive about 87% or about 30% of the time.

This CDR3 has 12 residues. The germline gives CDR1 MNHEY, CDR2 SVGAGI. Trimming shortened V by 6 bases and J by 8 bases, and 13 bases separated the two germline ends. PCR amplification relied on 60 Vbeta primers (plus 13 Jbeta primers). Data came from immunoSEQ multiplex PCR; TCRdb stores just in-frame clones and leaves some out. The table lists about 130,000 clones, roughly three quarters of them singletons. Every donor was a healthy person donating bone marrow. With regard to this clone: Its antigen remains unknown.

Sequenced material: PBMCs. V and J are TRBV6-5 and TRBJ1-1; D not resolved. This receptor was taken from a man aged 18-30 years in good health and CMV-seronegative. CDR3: CASSPEQEEAFF. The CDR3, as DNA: TGTGCCAGCAGCCCGGAGCAAGAGGAAGCTTTCTTT.